This T cell receptor (beta chain) was captured in a study of blood T cell repertoires in COVID-19. Study as a whole: Samples representing acute and convalescent COVID-19 were sourced from the United States, Italy and Spain. T cells, B-cell-depleted T cells, or PBMCs supplied cDNA or gDNA.

In the original analysis: The assay estimated nucleated cells by amplifying reference gene primers. This table comes from immunoSEQ multiplex PCR, and its TCRdb copy is limited to in-frame clones, with some not included. For V, J and clone size, that table is used; D and trimming come from the DNA. Of 85,000 to 100,000 clones listed, 85% to 90% are singletons. Trimming at V came to 2 bases and at J to 0 bases, leaving 5 bases not matched to a gene. Per germline, CDR1 LNHNV and CDR2 YYDKDF (reference sequence). This CDR3 is 16 amino acids long. The V and J genes are TRBV15 and TRBJ2-3, with 7 positions matching TRBD1. The TCR comes from a man aged 55 to 70 with acute or convalescent COVID-19. The sample was peripheral blood. The CDR3 here is CATSRNWDSSTDTQYF. CDR3 in DNA: TGTGCCACCAGCAGAAATTGGGACAGTAGCACAGATACGCAGTATTTT. The full variable domain, completed using reference TRBV15 and TRBJ2-3, is DAMVIQNPRYQVTQFGKPVTLSCSQTLNHNVMYWYQQKSSQAPKLLFHYYDKDFNNEADTPDNFQSRRPNTSFCFLDIRSPGLGDTAMYLCATSRNWDSSTDTQYFGPGTRLTVL.